What follows are 31 T cell receptor beta chains derived from one specimen sequenced in a study of blood T cell repertoires in COVID-19. Assay: immunoSEQ multiplex PCR; the TCRdb copy retains only in-frame clones and omits some. The sample records 62,000 or so clones, roughly 89% being singletons. The specimen sequenced was peripheral blood. Receptor source: a middle-aged man with active COVID-19.

The chain combines TRBV5-1 with TRBJ2-5; possible D gene TRBD2, 6 bases. Trimming left V 3 bases short and J 4 bases short, with 13 bases between. The CDR3 consists of 14 residues. CDR1 is SGHRS, CDR2 YFSETQ, per germline. The CDR3 reads CASSSPEGGETQYF. The CDR3 nucleotides are TGCGCCAGCAGCTCCCCCGAGGGAGGAGAGACCCAGTACTTC.

J is TRBJ1-2 and V is TRBV10-2, with D unresolved. V dropped 6 bases and J dropped 8 bases, with 16 bases sitting between them. The CDR3 totals 13 residues. The germline gives CDR1 WSHSY, CDR2 SAAADI. The chain's CDR3 is CASSPQEDKGYTF. In nucleotides, the CDR3 is TGCGCCAGCAGCCCTCAGGAAGATAAAGGCTACACCTTC.

The chain recombines TRBV27 with TRBJ1-2; D is unresolved. The CDR3 contains 16 residues. CDR1 is MNHEY and CDR2 is SMNVEV in the germline V gene (reference sequence). Deletions cut 3 bases from V and 6 bases from J, with 20 bases between. CDR3 protein: CASSFMGAGTFHGYTF. CDR3 nucleotide sequence: TGTGCCAGCAGTTTTATGGGAGCAGGTACCTTTCATGGCTACACCTTC.

The chain has TRBV7-3 and TRBJ2-3; 8 bases fit TRBD2. Per germline, CDR1 SGHTA and CDR2 FQGTGA. This CDR3 region has 18 residues. With 5 bases clipped from V and 0 bases from J, the junction kept 13 bases outside the gene matches. The CDR3 coding sequence is TGTGCCAGCAGCAGCCCGAGCGGGGGCCTTCCTAGCACAGATACGCAGTATTTT. This sequence encodes CASSSPSGGLPSTDTQYF.

This clone was found once. The junction differs from germline at one of its ends, possibly a read error. This chain uses TRBV19 with TRBJ1-1, with D possibly being TRBD1 (5 bases). This CDR3 spans 11 amino acids. The germline V gene encodes CDR1 LNHDA and CDR2 SQIVND (reference sequence). The CDR3 reads CAVRGDTEAFF. The CDR3 DNA follows: TGCGCCGTACGGGGGGACACTGAAGCTTTCTTT.

V and J are TRBV6-1 and TRBJ1-2; 7 nucleotides line up with TRBD1. The J segment lost 5 bases and the V segment lost 2 bases, leaving 8 bases of the junction unmatched. CDR1 and CDR2 (germline): MNHNS, SASEGT. The CDR3 has 15 residues. In nucleotides, the CDR3 is TGTGCCAGCAGTGAAAATAGGGGGACAGCTTATGGCTACACCTTC. Translating gives CASSENRGTAYGYTF.

This clone has only a few counts. The rearrangement uses TRBV25-1 and TRBJ1-3; 7 nucleotides match TRBD1. After removal of 2 bases from V and 4 bases from J, the junction contained 5 bases not matched to a gene. The CDR3 is 15 residues long. In germline, CDR1 is MGHDK, CDR2 SYGVNS. The CDR3 DNA follows: TGTGCCAGCAGTGAAGGACAGGATTGGGGAAACACCATATATTTT. As protein: CASSEGQDWGNTIYF.

As concerns this clone: In the same sample, other DNA sequences code for this CDR3. CDR3 loop: CASSLSGGYNEQFF. The CDR3 DNA is TGCGCCAGCAGCCTAAGCGGGGGGTACAATGAGCAGTTCTTC. The chain carries TRBV5-1 and TRBJ2-1; 9 nucleotides agree with TRBD2. Germline V gives CDR1 SGHRS, CDR2 YFSETQ. V lost 4 bases and J lost 4; bases outside the gene matches: 3. The CDR3 totals 14 residues.

This clone was recorded a few times. This chain connects TRBV5-5 to TRBJ2-7; D remains unclear. This CDR3 region has 13 residues. The V end was cut by 0 bases, the J end by 6 bases, with 10 bases between. The germline V gene encodes CDR1 SGHKS and CDR2 YYEKEE (reference sequence). This CDR3 reads CASSLGWSGEQYF. As DNA, the CDR3 is TGTGCCAGCAGCTTGGGCTGGTCAGGCGAGCAGTACTTC.

This chain links TRBV4-3 with TRBJ1-3; 8 bases map to TRBD1. V lost 5 bases to trimming and J lost 3 bases; unmatched junction nucleotides: 9. There are 16 residues in the CDR3. Germline lookup yields CDR1 LGHNA and CDR2 YSLEER. As DNA, the CDR3 is TGCGCCAGCAGCTCCCGGACAGGGAAGGGTGGAAACACCATATATTTT. Translated, it gives CASSSRTGKGGNTIYF.

V gene TRBV20-1 combines with J gene TRBJ2-7; the D is unclear. From germline, CDR1 is DFQATT and CDR2 SNEGSKA (reference sequence). The CDR3 runs to 14 residues. Deletions cut 3 bases from V and 2 bases from J, with 14 bases between. CDR3: CSASHLNFTYEQYF. The CDR3 DNA is TGCAGTGCTAGTCACCTGAACTTTACCTACGAGCAGTACTTC.

The chain couples TRBV7-3 to TRBJ2-1, with D possibly being TRBD2 (6 bases). Germline V gene sequence: CDR1 SGHTA, CDR2 FQGTGA. The V and J ends lost 3 bases and 7 bases respectively, with 10 bases between them. The length of the CDR3 is 13 residues. CDR3 in DNA: TGTGCCAGCAGCTTCGGACGGGGGAATGAGCAGTTCTTC. This gives the protein CASSFGRGNEQFF.

The chain recombines TRBV10-2 with TRBJ2-7, with a possible D match to TRBD2 (7 bases). The CDR3 runs 13 residues. The V gene lost 8 bases and the J gene lost 4 bases, with 15 bases spanning the gap. From germline, CDR1 is WSHSY and CDR2 SAAADI. Written as DNA, the CDR3 is TGCGCCAGCCGAGGGGGGGGGAATTACGAGCAGTACTTC. Translating gives CASRGGGNYEQYF.

This chain links TRBV7-9 with TRBJ2-1; D ambiguous. Trimming pared 3 bases from V and 3 bases from J, leaving 6 bases between. The germline V gene encodes CDR1 SEHNR and CDR2 FQNEAQ (reference sequence). The CDR3 runs 13 residues. The CDR3 nucleotides read TGTGCCAGCAGCTTGTCCTTCTACAATGAGCAGTTCTTC. Translated: CASSLSFYNEQFF.

This clone was detected once. This rearrangement joins TRBV6-6 to TRBJ1-1; a weak D match, TRBD1 (6 bases). The ends were cut back, 8 bases at V and 0 bases at J, with 13 bases in the middle. The CDR3 consists of 14 residues. The V gene's germline CDR1 is MNHNY and CDR2 SVGAGI (reference sequence). CDR3: CASGRGALNTEAFF. The CDR3 DNA sequence: TGTGCCAGCGGTCGGGGGGCCTTGAACACTGAAGCTTTCTTT.

In this sample, this clone turned up once. The V call is TRBV7-8, the J call TRBJ2-1, with 7 bases that match TRBD1. Germline V gene data show CDR1 as SGHVS and CDR2 as FQNEAQ. V was clipped by 5 bases and J by 9 bases; unmatched bases: 10. This CDR3 has 14 residues. The CDR3 DNA reads TGTGCCAGCAGCCCAGGGACAGAAACCCGTGAGCAGTTCTTC. This encodes CASSPGTETREQFF.

The chain recombines TRBV5-4 with TRBJ2-4; D is possibly TRBD1 (6 bases). Germline values: CDR1 SGHNT, CDR2 YYREEE (reference sequence). V lost 4 bases and J 3 bases, leaving 8 bases between the germline ends. The CDR3 extends over 13 amino acids. The CDR3 DNA reads as TGTGCCAGCAGCCTAGGGGGCAAAAACATTCAGTACTTC. Protein: CASSLGGKNIQYF.

The V and J genes are TRBV15 and TRBJ2-7; tentatively, D is TRBD1 (5 bases). The V end lost 6 bases, the J end lost 0 bases, and 9 bases lay between the germline ends. Germline V lookup: CDR1 LNHNV, CDR2 YYDKDF (reference sequence). CDR3 length equals 13 residues. The CDR3 sequence is CATSADSSYEQYF. The CDR3 DNA sequence: TGTGCCACCAGTGCAGACAGCTCCTACGAGCAGTACTTC. The full variable domain, in which reference TRBV15 and TRBJ2-7 provide the parts outside the CDR3, is DAMVIQNPRYQVTQFGKPVTLSCSQTLNHNVMYWYQQKSSQAPKLLFHYYDKDFNNEADTPDNFQSRRPNTSFCFLDIRSPGLGDTAMYLCATSADSSYEQYFGPGTRLTVT.

This clone was seen only a few times. V and J are TRBV30 and TRBJ1-6; D uncertain. This CDR3 spans 14 amino acids. Germline V CDR1 and CDR2: GTSNPN, SVGIG (reference sequence). Trimming cost V 2 bases and J 7 bases, with 12 bases left between them. DNA for the CDR3: TGTGCCTGGAGTTCTGCCTCCGGGAATTCACCCCTCCACTTT. It codes for CAWSSASGNSPLHF.

The chain carries TRBV9 and TRBJ1-4; possible D gene TRBD1, 6 bases. The CDR3 totals 17 residues. Trimming cost V 0 bases and J 4 bases, with 16 bases left between them. Germline V gene data show CDR1 as SGDLS and CDR2 as YYNGEE. CDR3 nucleotide sequence: TGTGCCAGCAGCGTAGCGACAGGAATTTCCGGTAATGAAAAACTGTTTTTT. Its translation is CASSVATGISGNEKLFF.

The V and J genes are TRBV7-2 and TRBJ2-3, with unresolved D. Germline V gene sequence: CDR1 SGHTA, CDR2 FQGNSA. Between the trimmed V and J ends, which lost 4 bases and 0 bases, there was a span of 17 bases. The CDR3 spans 17 residues. The CDR3 reads CASSYGLQAFSTDTQYF. As DNA, the CDR3 is TGTGCCAGCAGCTACGGCCTGCAGGCATTCAGCACAGATACGCAGTATTTT.

The chain couples TRBV7-8 to TRBJ1-2, with 10 bases that match TRBD1. This CDR3 region has 19 residues. The V gene's germline CDR1 is SGHVS and CDR2 FQNEAQ. The ends lost 5 bases at V and 4 bases at J; junction bases unmatched: 19. CDR3 sequence: CASSVRRLGTGVFGYGYTF. CDR3 DNA: TGTGCCAGCAGCGTCCGTAGGTTAGGGACAGGGGTTTTTGGCTATGGCTACACCTTC.

The chain links TRBV7-9 to TRBJ1-2, with D hard to call. Per the germline V gene, CDR1 is SEHNR and CDR2 is FQNEAQ (reference sequence). V was pared by 5 bases and J by 5 bases, with 15 bases between. The length of the CDR3 is 14 residues. The chain's CDR3 is CASSHLTGAYGYTF. The CDR3 bases are TGTGCCAGCAGCCATTTGACGGGAGCGTATGGCTACACCTTC.

The table lists this clone with a count of one. The chain couples TRBV7-6 to TRBJ2-7; 12 nucleotides line up with TRBD2. The germline CDR1 and CDR2 sequences are SGHVS and FNYEAQ. The J segment lost 3 bases and the V segment lost 6 bases, leaving 6 bases of the junction unmatched. This CDR3 is built from 15 residues. The CDR3 region has the DNA TGTGCCAGCAGTTCGACTAGCGGGGGCTTCTACGAGCAGTACTTC. It is translated as CASSSTSGGFYEQYF.

This chain links TRBV7-9 with TRBJ2-7; D is possibly TRBD2 (6 bases). Germline lookup yields CDR1 SEHNR and CDR2 FQNEAQ (reference sequence). V shed 4 bases and J shed 9 bases, with 25 bases lying between them. The CDR3 is made up of 16 amino acids. CDR3 residues: CASSYIRAGRAGGQYF. CDR3 nucleotides: TGTGCCAGCAGCTACATCCGGGCGGGCAGGGCCGGGGGGCAGTACTTC. Supplemented by reference TRBV7-9 and TRBJ2-7, the full variable domain reads DTGVSQNPRHKITKRGQNVTFRCDPISEHNRLYWYRQTLGQGPEFLTYFQNEAQLEKSRLLSDRFSAERPKGSFSTLEIQRTEQGDSAMYLCASSYIRAGRAGGQYFGPGTRLTVT.

The J gene is TRBJ1-2, the V gene TRBV5-1; D is uncertain. Germline CDR1 is SGHRS and CDR2 is YFSETQ. With 0 bases removed from V and 0 bases from J, the gap between germline ends came to 9 bases. CDR3 length: 15 residues. CDR3 sequence: CASSLEPGTNYGYTF. CDR3 coding DNA: TGCGCCAGCAGCTTGGAACCGGGGACTAACTATGGCTACACCTTC.

V gene TRBV6-4 combines with J gene TRBJ1-2, with 9 bases lining up with TRBD1. The germline gives CDR1 MRHNA, CDR2 SNTAGT. V was clipped by 2 bases and J by 8 bases; unmatched bases: 6. This CDR3 region has 14 residues. CDR3 region: CASSDRGTGLGYTF. As DNA, the CDR3 is TGTGCCAGCAGTGACCGCGGGACAGGGTTGGGCTACACCTTC.

The V call is TRBV7-6, the J call TRBJ2-1; maybe TRBD2 (6 bases). Germline V CDR1 and CDR2: SGHVS, FNYEAQ. The CDR3 covers 16 residues. The V end was cut by 1 base, the J end by 3 bases, with 13 bases between. Here the CDR3 reads CASSLGSSANYNEQFF. CDR3 DNA sequence: TGTGCCAGCAGCTTAGGGTCTAGCGCTAACTACAATGAGCAGTTCTTC.

The V and J genes are TRBV15 and TRBJ1-5, with 8 bases identical to TRBD1. Germline V gene lookup returns CDR1 LNHNV and CDR2 YYDKDF (reference sequence). This CDR3 spans 15 amino acids. Trimming removed 3 bases from V and 6 bases from J; junction bases left unmatched: 7. Written as DNA, the CDR3 is TGTGCCACCAGCAGCGAGACAGGGGATCGTCAGCCCCAGCATTTT. It is translated as CATSSETGDRQPQHF.

The chain joins TRBV18 to TRBJ1-3, with a possible D match to TRBD1 (5 bases). Trimming cost V 4 bases and J 0 bases, with 13 bases left between them. In germline, CDR1 is KGHSH, CDR2 LQKENI. There are 16 residues in the CDR3. This CDR3 reads CASSLGLRSSGNTIYF. The CDR3 bases are TGTGCCAGCTCACTGGGACTCCGGAGCTCTGGAAACACCATATATTTT.

This clone has a handful of counts. V and J are TRBV12-3 or TRBV12-4 and TRBJ1-5; unclear D gene. The CDR3 consists of 12 residues. The ends were cut back, 4 bases at V and 8 bases at J, with 9 bases in the middle. The CDR3 protein is CASSSLQKPQHF. CDR3 DNA sequence: TGTGCCAGCAGTTCCCTGCAGAAGCCCCAGCATTTT.